This T cell receptor beta chain derives from a study of blood T cell repertoires in COVID-19. Study in general: Samples came from the United States, Italy and Spain, spanning acute and convalescent COVID-19. Sample material is recorded as cDNA or gDNA derived from T cells, B-cell-depleted T cells, or PBMCs.

Methods used by the authors: Amplification with reference gene primers provided the estimates of nucleated cell counts. The repertoire was sequenced with immunoSEQ multiplex PCR; TCRdb's copy has only in-frame clones and lacks some. That table gives V, J and clone size, and the DNA gave D and trimming. The sample has about 250,000 clones, roughly 77% seen once. This clone was recorded a few times. J gave up 5 bases and V 5 bases, and 10 bases lay outside the gene matches. The CDR3 contains 15 residues. Germline V lookup: CDR1 LNHDA, CDR2 SQIVND (reference sequence). The chain uses TRBV19 and TRBJ2-7; 9 bases are a match to TRBD1. The TCR was taken from an elderly woman with acute or convalescent COVID-19. Sequencing was done on a sample of peripheral blood. The DNA for the CDR3 is TGTGCCAGTAGTCCCAAGGGACAGGGTGGAAACGAGCAGTACTTC. Translating gives CASSPKGQGGNEQYF. The entire variable domain, with the rest obtained from reference TRBV19 and TRBJ2-7, is as follows: DGGITQSPKYLFRKEGQNVTLSCEQNLNHDAMYWYRQDPGQGLRLIYYSQIVNDFQKGDIAEGYSVSREKKESFPLTVTSAQKNPTAFYLCASSPKGQGGNEQYFGPGTRLTVT.